This T cell receptor (beta chain) was profiled in a study of shared clonotypes between healthy human individuals. Germline lookup yields CDR1 MNHEY and CDR2 SVGAGI. Trimming removed 5 bases from V and 9 bases from J, with 19 bases in between. This CDR3 region has 14 residues. Using immunoSEQ multiplex PCR, the repertoire was profiled, and TCRdb retains in-frame clones only, with some absent. Of over a million clones in the sample, more than 65% were seen once. The V call is TRBV6-5, the J call TRBJ1-2; weak D call: TRBD1 (6 bases). Sequenced material: memory CD4+ T cells sorted from blood. The subset denotes: CD45RA-negative fraction. This TCR came from a man in his late teens or twenties in good health. This CDR3 is CASSRNGGPVSYTF. CDR3 nucleotide sequence: TGTGCCAGCAGTCGAAATGGGGGGCCGGTGAGCTACACCTTC.